This passage covers 21 T cell receptor beta chains from one sample sequenced in a study of vaccination effects on CD4 cells after COVID-19 (dated by TCRdb to between 2021 and 2023). To identify antigen-specific CD4+ T cell clonotypes by their expansion, the ViraFEST assay first stimulated PBMC with viral peptide pools and then applied TCR sequencing. After around ten days of culture, CD4+ T cells were isolated with the EasySep CD4+ T cell isolation kit. Negative nucleocapsid antibody results before and after vaccination confirmed that the healthy vaccine recipients had no prior SARS-CoV-2 infection. Their target antigens are unknown. Library preparation used the immunoSEQ multiplex PCR assay. The table comes from immuneACCESS by way of TCRdb, which keeps in-frame sequences with V and J called. Part of the clones is missing from these tables; in studies checked, under half for an unresolved V gene and the rest for unknown reasons. For this sample there are about 22,000 clones; roughly 75% appear just once. Of the sample, roughly 21% is held by the ten largest clones.

This material consisted of CD4+ T cells from PBMCs cultured with HCoV-NL63 spike peptides, taken before COVID-19 vaccination. What the cell subset or site label conveys for this sample: HCoV-NL63 spike overlapping peptide pool stimulation. Receptors originate from a human donor who received a COVID-19 vaccine.

The J gene is TRBJ2-1, the V gene TRBV4-3; 10 bases map to TRBD1. The V gene end was trimmed by 1 base and the J gene end by 7 bases; junction bases not matched to a gene: 10. From germline, CDR1 is LGHNA and CDR2 YSLEER. This CDR3 comprises 17 residues. CDR3 protein: CASSQVLRTGGGNEQFF. CDR3 DNA sequence: TGCGCCAGCAGCCAAGTTCTAAGGACAGGGGGAGGGAATGAGCAGTTCTTC.

The rearrangement joins TRBV2 to TRBJ1-1; D gene unclear. Germline V gene sequence: CDR1 SNHLY, CDR2 FYNNEI. The CDR3 is made up of 13 amino acids. V was pared by 4 bases and J by 11 bases, with 17 bases between. The CDR3 DNA reads TGTGCCAGCAGTGGTCTGATGGCAGGAGAGGCTTTCTTT. It encodes CASSGLMAGEAFF.

V and J are TRBV3-1 (or the pseudogene TRBV3-2) and TRBJ2-3; perhaps D is TRBD1 or TRBD2 (6 bases each). Germline CDR1 and CDR2: LGHDT and YNNKEL (reference sequence). Trimming shortened V by 6 bases and J by 5 bases, and 12 bases separated the two germline ends. This CDR3 is 13 amino acids long. The CDR3 protein is CASRVGGVDTQYF. The CDR3 bases are TGTGCCAGCAGAGTGGGGGGCGTAGATACGCAGTATTTT.

CDR3 sequence reads: CASSFQAGGENEQFF. In DNA, the CDR3 is TGTGCCAGCAGTTTCCAAGCGGGAGGCGAGAATGAGCAGTTCTTC. This chain joins TRBV27 and TRBJ2-1, with 9 positions matching TRBD2. Per the germline V gene, CDR1 is MNHEY and CDR2 is SMNVEV (reference sequence). The CDR3 has 15 residues. Trimming cost V 3 bases and J 7 bases; bases outside gene matches: 7.

CDR3 DNA sequence: TGTGCCAGCAGCCAAGACCTTAGGGGGCTTGACTATGGCTACACCTTC. As protein: CASSQDLRGLDYGYTF. The rearrangement links TRBV3-1 (or the pseudogene TRBV3-2) to TRBJ1-2, with TRBD1 matching over 7 bases. The V gene's germline CDR1 is LGHDT and CDR2 YNNKEL (reference sequence). The V segment lost 0 bases and the J segment 3 bases; nucleotides outside the gene matches: 7. CDR3 length equals 16 residues.

This clone was seen a handful of times. This chain joins TRBV3-1 (or the pseudogene TRBV3-2) and TRBJ1-1; possibly TRBD1 for D (5 bases). V lost 4 bases and J 6 bases, leaving 18 bases between the germline ends. Germline CDR1 and CDR2: LGHDT and YNNKEL (reference sequence). The CDR3 extends over 15 amino acids. The CDR3 nucleotides read TGTGCCAGCAGCCCTTCGGCGGGGCAGGTCTCTGAAGCTTTCTTT. Protein sequence: CASSPSAGQVSEAFF.

The V call is TRBV25-1, the J call TRBJ2-7; 7 nucleotides match TRBD1. CDR1 is MGHDK, CDR2 SYGVNS, per germline. The CDR3 loop spans 14 amino acids. J lost 3 bases, V lost 6 bases, and 8 bases had no gene match. The CDR3 DNA is TGTGCCAGCAGATCCCCGGGACAGCTCTACGAGCAGTACTTC. Translating it yields CASRSPGQLYEQYF.

The chain joins TRBV2 to TRBJ1-4; D call uncertain. Germline CDR1 SNHLY, CDR2 FYNNEI. The CDR3 is made up of 15 amino acids. V was cut by 4 bases and J by 8 bases, with 17 bases left in between. In DNA, the CDR3 is TGTGCCAGCAGTGTTTCGTCAGATAGTTTCGAAAAACTGTTTTTT. This gives the protein CASSVSSDSFEKLFF.

The rearrangement uses TRBV3-1 (or the pseudogene TRBV3-2) and TRBJ1-1; D ambiguous. V shed 4 bases and J shed 1 base, with 10 bases lying between them. This CDR3 region has 14 residues. Germline V CDR1 and CDR2: LGHDT, YNNKEL (reference sequence). Here the CDR3 reads CASSPSRRNTEAFF. As DNA, the CDR3 is TGTGCCAGCAGCCCGTCAAGGCGGAACACTGAAGCTTTCTTT.

The chain combines TRBV19 with TRBJ2-2, with 12 bases that match TRBD1. The germline V gene has CDR1 LNHDA and CDR2 SQIVND (reference sequence). V shed 4 bases, J shed 2 bases, and the junction held 5 bases outside the gene matches. The CDR3 runs 17 residues. For the CDR3, the DNA is TGTGCCAGTAGTAGAGGGGGGACAGGGGGCAACACCGGGGAGCTGTTTTTT. It specifies CASSRGGTGGNTGELFF.

The chain uses TRBV15 and TRBJ2-1; 11 nucleotides match TRBD2. Unmatched junction bases numbered 5, after V lost 0 bases and J lost 7 bases. Germline CDR1 LNHNV, CDR2 YYDKDF (reference sequence). This CDR3 spans 16 amino acids. CDR3 sequence (DNA): TGTGCCACCAGCAGAGAACTAGCGGGAGAGGTAAATGAGCAGTTCTTC. Protein: CATSRELAGEVNEQFF. The full variable domain, completed using reference TRBV15 and TRBJ2-1, is DAMVIQNPRYQVTQFGKPVTLSCSQTLNHNVMYWYQQKSSQAPKLLFHYYDKDFNNEADTPDNFQSRRPNTSFCFLDIRSPGLGDTAMYLCATSRELAGEVNEQFFGPGTRLTVL.

V is TRBV6-2 or TRBV6-3 and J is TRBJ1-2; D not certain. Trimming removed 2 bases from V and 11 bases from J, with 9 bases in between. The length of the CDR3 is 11 residues. Germline V gives CDR1 MNHEY, CDR2 SVGEGT. CDR3 loop: CASSYRRLYTF. The CDR3 coding sequence is TGTGCCAGCAGTTACCGGCGACTTTACACCTTC.

The V gene is TRBV29-1, the J gene TRBJ1-2; 9 nucleotides agree with TRBD1. CDR3 length: 15 residues. V dropped 0 bases and J dropped 6; count of bases not matched to a gene: 8. Germline-derived CDR1 and CDR2 are SQVTM and ANQGSEA. The CDR3 spells CSVEETGGGSNGYTF. For the CDR3, the DNA is TGCAGCGTTGAAGAAACAGGGGGCGGTTCGAATGGCTACACCTTC. Full variable domain (remainder filled in from reference TRBV29-1 and TRBJ1-2): SAVISQKPSRDICQRGTSLTIQCQVDSQVTMMFWYRQQPGQSLTLIATANQGSEATYESGFVIDKFPISRPNLTFSTLTVSNMSPEDSSIYLCSVEETGGGSNGYTFGSGTRLTVV.

Points on this clone: An end of the junction differs from the germline gene, which may be a read error. V gene TRBV5-4 combines with J gene TRBJ1-2, with 8 positions matching TRBD1. CDR3 size: 12 residues. Germline V lookup: CDR1 SGHNT, CDR2 YYREEE (reference sequence). CDR3 sequence (DNA): TGTGCCAGCAGCTTCGAGACAGGGGCGGTCGTCTTC. This codes for CASSFETGAVVF. The complete variable domain, with remaining parts taken from reference TRBV5-4 and TRBJ1-2, reads ETGVTQSPTHLIKTRGQQVTLRCSSQSGHNTVSWYQQALGQGPQFIFQYYREEENGRGNFPPRFSGLQFPNYSSELNVNALELDDSALYLCASSFETGAVVFGSGTRLTVV.

J is TRBJ1-2 and V is TRBV7-2; TRBD1 is a possible D gene (5 bases). Between the trimmed V and J ends, which lost 3 bases and 2 bases, there was a span of 7 bases. This CDR3 comprises 13 residues. The germline gives CDR1 SGHTA, CDR2 FQGNSA. In nucleotides, the CDR3 is TGTGCCAGCAGCTTTGACAGCAACTATGGCTACACCTTC. Translated: CASSFDSNYGYTF.

This clone was counted only a few times. The chain carries TRBV5-6 and TRBJ1-5, with 7 bases matching TRBD1. V lost 0 bases and J lost 2; bases outside the gene matches: 5. Germline assignment: CDR1 SGHDT and CDR2 YYEEEE. This CDR3 region has 16 residues. CDR3 nucleotide sequence: TGTGCCAGCAGCTTGGCCAAGGGGACAGGCAATCAGCCCCAGCATTTT. Translated: CASSLAKGTGNQPQHF.

The chain couples TRBV7-2 to TRBJ1-2; D is unclear. The V gene's germline CDR1 is SGHTA and CDR2 FQGNSA. V was trimmed by 7 bases and J by 0 bases, leaving 12 bases between them. The CDR3 is made up of 14 amino acids. The CDR3 spells CASKRGRTNYGYTF. The CDR3 DNA sequence: TGTGCCAGCAAAAGAGGGCGTACTAACTATGGCTACACCTTC.

There are a few counts of this clone. The chain recombines TRBV11-3 with TRBJ2-5; D uncertain. V lost 2 bases and J lost 4, with 8 bases in between. The CDR3 is made up of 13 amino acids. Germline CDR1 and CDR2: SGHNT and YENEEA. This CDR3 is CASSLNLRETQYF. For the CDR3, the DNA is TGTGCCAGCAGCTTAAACTTGAGAGAGACCCAGTACTTC.

The chain recombines TRBV3-1 (or the pseudogene TRBV3-2) with TRBJ2-7; 7 nucleotides agree with TRBD2. This CDR3 spans 13 amino acids. The V segment lost 4 bases and the J segment 1 base; nucleotides outside the gene matches: 1. Germline-derived CDR1 and CDR2 are LGHDT and YNNKEL (reference sequence). The CDR3 DNA reads TGTGCCAGCAGCCCGGGGGGATCCTACGAGCAGTACTTC. It specifies CASSPGGSYEQYF.

The chain employs TRBV5-6 and TRBJ1-1, with D hard to call. The CDR3 contains 14 residues. V gave up 1 base and J gave up 0 bases, with 7 bases separating them. CDR1 and CDR2 from the germline V gene are SGHDT and YYEEEE. The CDR3: CASSLLGLNTEAFF. The CDR3 region has the DNA TGTGCCAGCAGCTTGCTCGGGTTGAACACTGAAGCTTTCTTT. The variable domain in full, completed from reference TRBV5-6 and TRBJ1-1, reads DAGVTQSPTHLIKTRGQQVTLRCSPKSGHDTVSWYQQALGQGPQFIFQYYEEEERQRGNFPDRFSGHQFPNYSSELNVNALLLGDSALYLCASSLLGLNTEAFFGQGTRLTVV.

This clone has just one count. The rearrangement uses TRBV6-5 and TRBJ2-7; 7 positions match TRBD1. In germline, CDR1 is MNHEY, CDR2 SVGAGI. The CDR3 has 13 residues. V gave up 8 bases and J gave up 6 bases; unmatched junction bases: 10. CDR3 amino acids: CASLQGNSGEQYF. DNA for the CDR3: TGTGCCAGCCTACAGGGGAATTCGGGCGAGCAGTACTTC.